Listed below are T cell receptor beta chains from one sample, sequenced in a study of T cells in Graves' hyperthyroidism and ophthalmopathy. TCRdb called the multiplex PCR reads again in MiXCR, with one record for every CDR3 protein. The table shows over 300,000 distinct CDR3 sequences, with approximately 15% occurring only once. The specimen was blood. The source of these receptors is a woman between 35 and 50 years old with Graves' ophthalmopathy. Each CDR3 is given with its conserved first and last residue. D genes are given only for firm matches. The size field is filled for only some rows; it gives once, few, many or a size class.

clone_size	j_call	d_call	v_call	cdr3_aa	cdr3_nt
few	TRBJ2-3	-	TRBV7-7	CASSLEGPGTTYGDTQYF	TGTGCTAGCAGCTTAGAGGGTCCCGGGACCACCTATGGAGATACGCAGTATTTT
many	TRBJ2-7	TRBD2	TRBV29-1	CSAAGGGLTYEQYF	TGCAGCGCCGCGGGCGGGGGGCTCACCTACGAGCAGTACTTC
-	TRBJ2-3	-	TRBV19	CASSPGGGTTDTQYF	TGTGCCAGTAGTCCAGGAGGGGGTACCACAGATACGCAGTATTTT
-	TRBJ1-1	-	TRBV12-3/TRBV12-4	CASSLALGGHPNSGTEAFF	TGTGCCAGCAGTTTAGCGCTGGGAGGACACCCGAATTCGGGGACTGAAGCTTTCTTT
-	TRBJ2-2	-	TRBV7-2	CASSLEGGQMNTGELFF	TGTGCCAGCAGCTTAGAAGGTGGACAGATGAACACCGGGGAGCTGTTTTTT
-	TRBJ1-1	-	TRBV28	CASSPVGASNSEAFF	TGTGCCAGCAGCCCGGTAGGGGCCTCGAATTCTGAAGCTTTCTTT
many	TRBJ1-4	-	TRBV7-9	CASSLAQGQGEKLFF	TGTGCCAGCAGCTTAGCGCAAGGACAAGGGGAAAAACTGTTTTTT
many	TRBJ2-2	-	TRBV15	CATSKTASTGELFF	TGTGCCACCAGCAAGACAGCTTCCACCGGGGAGCTGTTTTTT
many	TRBJ1-1	-	TRBV6-1	CASTNIGYTEAFF	TGTGCCAGCACTAACATTGGGTACACTGAAGCTTTCTTT
-	TRBJ2-5	-	TRBV7-6	CASSLNYSQETQYF	TGTGCCAGCAGCTTAAACTACAGTCAAGAGACCCAGTACTTC